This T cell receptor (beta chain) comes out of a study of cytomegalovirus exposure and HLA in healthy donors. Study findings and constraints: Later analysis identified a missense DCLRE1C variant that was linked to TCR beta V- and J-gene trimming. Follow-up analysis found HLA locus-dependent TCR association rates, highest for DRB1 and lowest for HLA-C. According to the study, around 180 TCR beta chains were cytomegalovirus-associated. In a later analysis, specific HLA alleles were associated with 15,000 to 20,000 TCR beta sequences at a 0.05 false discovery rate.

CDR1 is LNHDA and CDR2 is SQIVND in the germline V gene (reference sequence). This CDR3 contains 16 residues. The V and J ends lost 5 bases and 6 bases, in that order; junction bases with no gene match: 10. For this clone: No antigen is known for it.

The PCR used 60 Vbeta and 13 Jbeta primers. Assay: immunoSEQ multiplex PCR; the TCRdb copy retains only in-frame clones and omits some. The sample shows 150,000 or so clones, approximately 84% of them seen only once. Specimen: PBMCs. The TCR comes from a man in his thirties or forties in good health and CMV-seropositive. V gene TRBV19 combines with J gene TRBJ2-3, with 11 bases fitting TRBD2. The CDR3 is CASSQRLAGLWDTQYF. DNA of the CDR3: TGTGCCAGTAGTCAACGACTAGCGGGGCTTTGGGATACGCAGTATTTT.